The 12 T cell receptor beta chains below come from one sample, sequenced in a study of blood T cell repertoires in COVID-19. Repertoires were generated with immunoSEQ multiplex PCR, while TCRdb's copy carries only in-frame clones and drops some. Of around 300,000 clones in the sample, 88% were seen once. Specimen: PBMCs or T cells enriched from blood (not recorded which). Receptors were obtained from a man aged 25-45 years who had recovered from COVID-19.

The CDR3 DNA reads TGCGCCAGCAGCCGCACGAGGGGGCGAGATAATGGCTACACCTTC. Residues: CASSRTRGRDNGYTF. The V gene is TRBV5-1, the J gene TRBJ1-2, with TRBD1 identical over 7 bases. Germline CDR1 is SGHRS and CDR2 is YFSETQ. The CDR3 has 15 residues. J lost 6 bases, V lost 4 bases, and 12 bases had no gene match.

The chain is built from TRBV3-1 (or the pseudogene TRBV3-2) and TRBJ2-3; D ambiguous. Germline V gives CDR1 LGHDT, CDR2 YNNKEL (reference sequence). V shed 1 base and J shed 2 bases, with 10 bases lying between them. The CDR3 is 15 residues long. CDR3 sequence: CASSQASRLTDTQYF. In nucleotides, the CDR3 is TGTGCCAGCAGCCAAGCTTCTAGGCTCACAGATACGCAGTATTTT.

This clone was seen a few times. The chain uses TRBV3-1 (or the pseudogene TRBV3-2) and TRBJ1-2; D may be TRBD1 (6 bases). This CDR3 spans 15 amino acids. Germline V gene data show CDR1 as LGHDT and CDR2 as YNNKEL (reference sequence). Trimming took 2 bases from V and 8 from J, leaving 18 bases between them. The DNA for the CDR3 is TGTGCCAGCAGCCAACTGGGCCAGGGGTATTGGGGCTACACCTTC. The encoded protein is CASSQLGQGYWGYTF.

The chain uses TRBV5-4 and TRBJ2-4, with D perhaps matching TRBD1 (6 bases). The CDR3 loop spans 14 amino acids. Trimming took 1 base from V and 3 from J, leaving 8 bases between them. Germline CDR1 and CDR2: SGHNT and YYREEE (reference sequence). This CDR3 is CASSLKGVKNIQYF. The CDR3 coding sequence is TGTGCCAGCAGCTTGAAGGGGGTCAAAAACATTCAGTACTTC.

This rearrangement joins TRBV6-1 to TRBJ1-2; possible D gene TRBD1, 6 bases. The germline CDR1 and CDR2 sequences are MNHNS and SASEGT. The germline V and J ends were trimmed by 1 base and 3 bases, with 12 bases remaining between them. CDR3 length: 15 residues. The CDR3 here is CASSEDVGAYYGYTF. The CDR3 DNA is TGTGCCAGCAGTGAAGATGTGGGGGCTTACTATGGCTACACCTTC.

The V and J genes are TRBV27 and TRBJ2-7; tentative D call: TRBD2 (6 bases). Germline V gene sequence: CDR1 MNHEY, CDR2 SMNVEV (reference sequence). V was pared by 1 base and J by 1 base, with 11 bases between. The CDR3 totals 15 residues. The CDR3 region is CASSLWAGGSYEQYF. As DNA, the CDR3 is TGTGCCAGCAGTTTATGGGCCGGGGGATCCTACGAGCAGTACTTC.

The V and J genes are TRBV19 and TRBJ1-1; 7 bases agree with TRBD1. V trimming: 3 bases; J trimming: 8 bases; junction bases outside the gene matches: 9. This CDR3 region has 14 residues. Germline CDR1 and CDR2: LNHDA and SQIVND (reference sequence). This chain's CDR3 is CASSIRGQEGEAFF. The DNA for the CDR3 is TGTGCCAGTAGTATCCGCGGACAGGAGGGAGAAGCTTTCTTT.

The genes are TRBV6-4 and TRBJ1-2, with TRBD1 matching over 7 bases. The germline V gene has CDR1 MRHNA and CDR2 SNTAGT. The CDR3 consists of 13 residues. After removal of 2 bases from V and 6 bases from J, the junction contained 3 bases not matched to a gene. This CDR3 is CASSDLQGNGYTF. CDR3 nucleotides: TGTGCCAGCAGTGACCTACAGGGGAATGGCTACACCTTC.

The chain recombines TRBV24-1 with TRBJ1-6, with a possible D match to TRBD1 (6 bases). This CDR3 is 13 amino acids long. Germline V lookup: CDR1 KGHDR, CDR2 SFDVKD. V was cut by 5 bases and J by 9 bases, with 10 bases left in between. The CDR3 spells CATSVDSGSPLHF. DNA of the CDR3: TGTGCCACCAGTGTGGACAGCGGTTCACCCCTCCACTTT.

The rearrangement joins TRBV19 to TRBJ2-2; 7 bases agree with TRBD1. The junction had 4 bases not matched to a gene; V was cut back by 5 bases and J by 1 base. Germline CDR1 reads LNHDA; CDR2 reads SQIVND (reference sequence). CDR3 length: 15 residues. The CDR3 region is CASSPWTGNTGELFF. CDR3 nucleotides: TGTGCCAGTAGTCCATGGACAGGGAACACCGGGGAGCTGTTTTTT.

The chain couples TRBV14 to TRBJ1-1; D is undetermined. This CDR3 region has 12 residues. Per the germline V gene, CDR1 is SGHDN and CDR2 is FVKESK. Trimming shortened V by 1 base and J by 5 bases, and 5 bases separated the two germline ends. For the CDR3, the DNA is TGTGCCAGCAGCCAAGTTCCGACTGAAGCTTTCTTT. Its protein is CASSQVPTEAFF.

This chain's CDR3 is CAWSDLSGGAQETQYF. CDR3 sequence (DNA): TGTGCCTGGAGTGACCTTAGCGGGGGGGCCCAAGAGACCCAGTACTTC. This sequence joins TRBV30 and TRBJ2-5; 11 bases fit TRBD2. V dropped 1 base and J dropped 1; count of bases not matched to a gene: 5. Germline values: CDR1 GTSNPN, CDR2 SVGIG (reference sequence). CDR3 length equals 16 residues. Full variable domain (remainder filled in from reference TRBV30 and TRBJ2-5): SQTIHQWPATLVQPVGSPLSLECTVEGTSNPNLYWYRQAAGRGLQLLFYSVGIGQISSEVPQNLSASRPQDRQFILSSKKLLLSDSGFYLCAWSDLSGGAQETQYFGPGTRLLVL.